Following are 8 T cell receptor beta chains from one sample sequenced in a study of T cell responses to AZD1222 COVID-19 vaccine. Assay used: immunoSEQ multiplex PCR; TCRdb lists only in-frame clones, some missing. This sample has tens of thousands of clones, with almost 90% found just once. Specimen: peripheral blood, collected 28 days after the second AZD1222 dose. The receptors were sampled from an adult who received the AZD1222 COVID-19 vaccine.

The chain joins TRBV7-2 to TRBJ2-1; TRBD2 matches at 10 bases. Losses at the gene ends were 1 base for V and 8 bases for J; bases not matched to a gene: 5. The CDR3 contains 15 residues. The germline gives CDR1 SGHTA, CDR2 FQGNSA. The CDR3 sequence is CASSLEAGGWHEQFF. In DNA, the CDR3 is TGTGCCAGCAGCTTAGAAGCGGGAGGGTGGCATGAGCAGTTCTTC.

J is TRBJ2-3 and V is TRBV2; 12 bases align to TRBD2. CDR3 length: 16 amino acids. The germline V gene encodes CDR1 SNHLY and CDR2 FYNNEI. The ends lost 6 bases at V and 0 bases at J; junction bases unmatched: 4. This chain's CDR3 is CASRPGLAGSTDTQYF. The CDR3 DNA sequence: TGTGCCAGCAGGCCCGGACTAGCGGGAAGCACAGATACGCAGTATTTT.

The chain joins TRBV7-6 to TRBJ1-6; D not resolved. The CDR3 consists of 12 residues. Germline CDR1 and CDR2: SGHVS and FNYEAQ. Trimming pared 5 bases from V and 7 bases from J, leaving 6 bases between. CDR3 coding DNA: TGTGCCAGCAGCCCCCGAAATTCACCCCTCCACTTT. Its translation is CASSPRNSPLHF.

The gene calls are TRBV3-1 (or the pseudogene TRBV3-2) and TRBJ2-7; 7 positions match TRBD2. The CDR3 loop spans 15 amino acids. The junction had 7 bases not matched to a gene; V was cut back by 4 bases and J by 1 base. Germline lookup yields CDR1 LGHDT and CDR2 YNNKEL (reference sequence). This CDR3 is CASSPGPSGSYEQYF. The CDR3 bases are TGTGCCAGCAGCCCGGGGCCTAGCGGATCCTACGAGCAGTACTTC.

J is TRBJ1-1 and V is TRBV29-1; 8 bases align to TRBD1. This CDR3 is built from 12 residues. Unmatched junction bases numbered 2, after V lost 6 bases and J lost 2 bases. The germline gives CDR1 SQVTM, CDR2 ANQGSEA. The CDR3 coding sequence is TGCAGCGTCGGACAGGGAAACACTGAAGCTTTCTTT. This gives the protein CSVGQGNTEAFF.

V gene TRBV28 combines with J gene TRBJ2-7, with D tentatively TRBD2 (6 bases). The V and J ends lost 6 bases and 3 bases respectively, with 18 bases between them. This CDR3 is built from 15 residues. The germline CDR1 and CDR2 sequences are MDHEN and SYDVKM. CDR3 in amino acids: CASSRVSSVGYEQYF. The CDR3 nucleotides read TGTGCCAGCAGCCGAGTCTCTAGCGTAGGCTACGAGCAGTACTTC.

This clone occurred once. The chain uses TRBV19 and TRBJ1-2, with a weak D call TRBD1 (5 bases). The V gene's germline CDR1 is LNHDA and CDR2 SQIVND (reference sequence). V lost 3 bases and J 3 bases, leaving 17 bases between the germline ends. The CDR3 contains 16 residues. The CDR3 DNA sequence: TGTGCCAGTAGTATCCCCCCGGGACGTCGGGACTATGGCTACACCTTC. It specifies CASSIPPGRRDYGYTF.

CDR3 in DNA: TGTGCCAGTAGTATAAACAGGGGTTGGCCTGAAGCTTTCTTT. Protein product: CASSINRGWPEAFF. The V gene is TRBV19, the J gene TRBJ1-1, with 7 bases that match TRBD1. CDR1 is LNHDA, CDR2 SQIVND, per germline (reference sequence). The V and J ends lost 2 bases and 6 bases, in that order; junction bases with no gene match: 6. This CDR3 comprises 14 residues. Using reference TRBV19 and TRBJ1-1 for the parts outside the CDR3, the full variable domain is DGGITQSPKYLFRKEGQNVTLSCEQNLNHDAMYWYRQDPGQGLRLIYYSQIVNDFQKGDIAEGYSVSREKKESFPLTVTSAQKNPTAFYLCASSINRGWPEAFFGQGTRLTVV.